This T cell receptor (beta chain) derives from a study of T-cell reconstitution after alpha-beta-depleted transplantation in children. The TCRbeta library was prepared with unique molecular identifiers. MiXCR, applied by TCRdb to the PCR reads, yields one record per CDR3 protein. The table records tens of thousands of distinct CDR3 sequences, just under 5% of them present only once. Study conclusions and caveats: Hyperexpanded clones declined; after one year, newly produced T cells mostly supplied diversity.

This CDR3 comprises 15 residues. The V and J ends lost 4 bases and 3 bases, in that order; junction bases with no gene match: 8. CDR1 and CDR2 (germline): SGHTS, YDEGEE. This clonotype was counted at least ten times. Its antigen is not identified. V usage is TRBV5-8 and J usage is TRBJ1-2, with TRBD1 matching 8 bases. The specimen comprised PBMCs, mostly from graft donor cells, sampled 180 days after TCRalphabeta/CD19-depleted stem cell transplant. The sequence derives from a boy in the first two years of life who had a stem cell transplant for acute myeloid leukemia, so the T cells may come from the graft donor. The CDR3 bases are TGTGCCAGCAGCGGACAGGGTTGGGCATACTATGGCTACACCTTC. Residues: CASSGQGWAYYGYTF.